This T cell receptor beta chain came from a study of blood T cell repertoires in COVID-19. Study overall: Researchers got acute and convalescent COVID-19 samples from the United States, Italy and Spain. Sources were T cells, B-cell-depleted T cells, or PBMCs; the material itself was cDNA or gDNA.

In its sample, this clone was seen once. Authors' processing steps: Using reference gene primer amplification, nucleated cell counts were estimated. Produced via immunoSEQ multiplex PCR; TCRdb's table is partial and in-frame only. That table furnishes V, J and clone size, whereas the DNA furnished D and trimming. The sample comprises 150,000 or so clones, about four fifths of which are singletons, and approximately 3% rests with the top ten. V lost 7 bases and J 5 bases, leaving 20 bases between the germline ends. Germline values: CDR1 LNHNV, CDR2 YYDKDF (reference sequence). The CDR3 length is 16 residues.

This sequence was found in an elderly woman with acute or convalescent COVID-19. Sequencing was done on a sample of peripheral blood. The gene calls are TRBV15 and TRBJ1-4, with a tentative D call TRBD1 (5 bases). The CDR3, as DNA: TGTGCCACCAAAAAGGTAGTGACAGCGTTAAATGAAAAACTGTTTTTT. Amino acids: CATKKVVTALNEKLFF.